The source of this T cell receptor beta chain is a study of blood T cell repertoires in COVID-19. In the study overall: Donors in the United States, Italy and Spain gave samples during acute or convalescent COVID-19. PBMCs, B-cell-depleted T cells, or T cells provided the cDNA or gDNA that made up the material.

Authors' data handling: Reference gene primer amplification gave estimated nucleated cell counts. Profiling relied on immunoSEQ multiplex PCR, and the TCRdb table lists in-frame clones only, not all of them. V, J and clone size reflect that table, while D and trimming were determined from the DNA. In the table there are 110,000 or so clones, roughly 80% of which are singletons. Losses at the gene ends were 5 bases for V and 7 bases for J; bases not matched to a gene: 13. CDR3 length: 15 amino acids. The germline gives CDR1 LNHDA, CDR2 SQIVND (reference sequence). The chain combines TRBV19 with TRBJ1-1, with 7 bases identical to TRBD1. The sample taken for sequencing was peripheral blood. This sequence originates from a man aged 50 to 59 with acute or convalescent COVID-19. The CDR3 sequence: CASSSRGHDAHEAFF. In DNA form, the CDR3 reads TGTGCCAGTAGTTCTAGGGGGCACGACGCCCATGAAGCTTTCTTT.